This TCR beta chain comes out of a study of cytomegalovirus exposure and HLA in healthy donors. PCR amplification relied on 60 Vbeta primers (plus 13 Jbeta primers). This table comes from immunoSEQ multiplex PCR, and its TCRdb copy is limited to in-frame clones, with some not included. The sample holds approximately 160,000 clones, roughly 80% seen once. V trimming: 3 bases; J trimming: 5 bases; junction bases outside the gene matches: 4. The CDR3 is 14 residues long. CDR1 and CDR2 from the germline V gene are SGHVS and FQNEAQ. Concerning this clone: Its cognate antigen is unknown.

The study, taken as a whole, reports: Some V segments, including TRBV6-2 and TRBV6-3, were excluded as indistinguishable.

Sequenced sample: PBMCs. The clonotype originates from a man aged 25-45 years in good health and CMV-seropositive. V usage is TRBV7-8 and J usage is TRBJ2-7, with TRBD1 matching over 10 bases. The CDR3 region is CASSLTGGIHEQYF. The CDR3 DNA is TGTGCCAGCAGCTTGACAGGGGGCATCCACGAGCAGTACTTC.